A single sample gave rise to the 31 T cell receptor beta chains below, sequenced in a study of monozygotic twins with inflammatory bowel disease. TCRdb reprocessed the 5' RACE reads, keeping one entry per CDR3 protein, no DNA. This sample's table has around 450,000 distinct CDR3 sequences. The sequenced material came from blood. These TCRs come from a human donor with ulcerative colitis or Crohn's disease, or a healthy co-twin of an affected twin (not recorded which).

V gene TRBV6-4 combines with J gene TRBJ2-5; TCRdb indicates TRBD1, and absent DNA this call remains unverified. Germline V lookup: CDR1 MRHNA, CDR2 SNTAGT. The CDR3 loop spans 13 amino acids. The chain's CDR3 is CASSPGAFETQYF.

The chain joins TRBV20-1 to TRBJ2-5; without DNA, the TCRdb call of TRBD2 cannot be checked. Germline CDR1 DFQATT, CDR2 SNEGSKA (reference sequence). This CDR3 region has 18 residues. This CDR3 reads CSARSVLEQGLALGTQYF.

This rearrangement joins TRBV11-1 to TRBJ1-1; absent DNA, TCRdb's TRBD1 call cannot be checked. The CDR3 has 15 residues. In germline, CDR1 is SGHAT, CDR2 FQDESV (reference sequence). The CDR3 loop reads CASSLHGTGFTEAFF.

The chain joins TRBV27 to TRBJ2-5. The CDR3 has 13 residues. Germline values: CDR1 MNHEY, CDR2 SMNVEV (reference sequence). The CDR3 protein is CASSSVFQETQYF.

The CDR3 region is CASSPRQGKNTEAFF. The chain employs TRBV4-2 and TRBJ1-1; TCRdb's D gene call, TRBD1, goes unchecked for lack of DNA. The CDR3 covers 15 residues. From germline, CDR1 is LGHNA and CDR2 YNFKEQ.

The rearrangement joins TRBV7-2 to TRBJ1-6; there is no DNA to check the TCRdb D call of TRBD1. Germline lookup yields CDR1 SGHTA and CDR2 FQGNSA. The CDR3 contains 15 residues. The CDR3 loop reads CASSQLTGGSSPLHF.

The genes are TRBV11-2 and TRBJ2-3; TCRdb calls TRBD2, which cannot be checked without DNA. Per the germline V gene, CDR1 is SGHAT and CDR2 is FQNNGV. The length of the CDR3 is 15 residues. Here the CDR3 reads CASSLGKLETDTQYF.

V and J are TRBV20-1 and TRBJ2-3. The CDR3 contains 11 residues. Germline CDR1 is DFQATT and CDR2 is SNEGSKA (reference sequence). CDR3: CSASLLTAQYF.

The V call is TRBV4-2, the J call TRBJ2-7. This CDR3 is 14 amino acids long. From germline, CDR1 is LGHNA and CDR2 YNFKEQ. This CDR3 is CASSQDPFIYEQYF.

The V and J genes are TRBV19 and TRBJ2-1; TCRdb reports TRBD2, a call that lacks DNA to check it against. The CDR3 is 15 amino acids. CDR1 and CDR2 from the germline V gene are LNHDA and SQIVND (reference sequence). CDR3 sequence reads: CASTPSGASYNEQFF.

V and J are TRBV28 and TRBJ2-7; TCRdb selects TRBD2, and the lack of DNA leaves this call unchecked. CDR3 length: 15 residues. From germline, CDR1 is MDHEN and CDR2 SYDVKM. CDR3: CASSLEVAGDYEQYF.

V gene TRBV20-1 combines with J gene TRBJ1-2. In germline, CDR1 is DFQATT, CDR2 SNEGSKA (reference sequence). The CDR3 totals 12 residues. The CDR3 is CSAALRGGGYTF.

The V gene is TRBV29-1, the J gene TRBJ2-7; the TCRdb call, TRBD1, lacks DNA for checking. Germline CDR1 SQVTM, CDR2 ANQGSEA. CDR3 length: 12 amino acids. This chain's CDR3 is CSAWTGNYEQYF.

The rearrangement uses TRBV9 and TRBJ2-1; as DNA is missing, the TRBD1 call by TCRdb cannot be tested. Germline CDR1 reads SGDLS; CDR2 reads YYNGEE. This CDR3 has 11 residues. The CDR3 protein is CASSARGEQFF.

The chain has TRBV5-1 and TRBJ1-5. This CDR3 spans 14 amino acids. Germline CDR1 and CDR2: SGHRS and YFSETQ. CDR3: CASSSGTADQPQHF.

The CDR3 is CASGQGEFREKLFF. The rearrangement joins TRBV18 to TRBJ1-4; TCRdb calls TRBD1, which cannot be checked without DNA. The CDR3 length is 14 residues. The germline gives CDR1 KGHSH, CDR2 LQKENI.

The J gene is TRBJ1-5, the V gene TRBV7-6. This CDR3 is 13 amino acids long. Germline V gene sequence: CDR1 SGHVS, CDR2 FNYEAQ. The CDR3 sequence: CASSLARNGPQHF.

The chain couples TRBV7-9 to TRBJ2-1; TCRdb calls TRBD1, which cannot be checked without DNA. This CDR3 comprises 14 residues. Germline-derived CDR1 and CDR2 are SEHNR and FQNEAQ (reference sequence). CDR3 protein: CASSPGMGYNEQFF. Combining the CDR3 with reference TRBV7-9 and TRBJ2-1 gives the whole variable domain DTGVSQNPRHKITKRGQNVTFRCDPISEHNRLYWYRQTLGQGPEFLTYFQNEAQLEKSRLLSDRFSAERPKGSFSTLEIQRTEQGDSAMYLCASSPGMGYNEQFFGPGTRLTVL.

J is TRBJ2-3 and V is TRBV13; the TRBD2 assignment by TCRdb is unverifiable without DNA. The germline gives CDR1 PRHDT, CDR2 FYEKMQ (reference sequence). The CDR3 covers 18 residues. The CDR3: CASSLPLLAGGVADTQYF.

V is TRBV20-1 and J is TRBJ1-4; TCRdb lists TRBD1, though no DNA is available to test this call. The CDR3 length is 17 residues. The V gene's germline CDR1 is DFQATT and CDR2 SNEGSKA (reference sequence). The CDR3 protein is CSARDIPRGPRGAKLFF.

V gene TRBV7-8 combines with J gene TRBJ2-7; as DNA is missing, the TRBD2 call by TCRdb cannot be tested. The germline gives CDR1 SGHVS, CDR2 FQNEAQ. This CDR3 has 14 amino acids. The chain's CDR3 is CASSFVLAGYEQYF.

This chain connects TRBV19 to TRBJ1-1. CDR3 length: 13 amino acids. Looked up from germline, CDR1 is LNHDA and CDR2 is SQIVND (reference sequence). The CDR3 here is CASSIVKGSEAFF.

The rearrangement joins TRBV6-1 to TRBJ2-7. The CDR3 is 13 amino acids. In germline, CDR1 is MNHNS, CDR2 SASEGT. CDR3 in amino acids: CASRKDSSYEQYF.

This sequence joins TRBV20-1 and TRBJ2-7; TCRdb lists TRBD2, though no DNA is available to test this call. This CDR3 spans 17 amino acids. Germline-derived CDR1 and CDR2 are DFQATT and SNEGSKA (reference sequence). This CDR3 is CSARAASGGVSSYEQYF.

The V and J genes are TRBV18 and TRBJ2-1. This CDR3 region has 16 residues. Looked up from germline, CDR1 is KGHSH and CDR2 is LQKENI. CDR3 sequence reads: CASSPPQTSSYNEQFF.

The rearrangement joins TRBV27 to TRBJ2-2; no DNA is available, so the TRBD2 call from TCRdb remains unchecked. Germline values: CDR1 MNHEY, CDR2 SMNVEV (reference sequence). CDR3 length equals 16 residues. The chain's CDR3 is CASSRLAGARTGELFF.

The chain carries TRBV18 and TRBJ1-5. From germline, CDR1 is KGHSH and CDR2 LQKENI. This CDR3 comprises 14 residues. This CDR3 reads CASSAENSNQPQHF.

The chain has TRBV9 and TRBJ2-3; checking the TCRdb D call of TRBD2 is not possible without DNA. This CDR3 has 18 amino acids. Germline values: CDR1 SGDLS, CDR2 YYNGEE. This chain's CDR3 is CASSVGRSGGILTDTQYF.

The rearrangement links TRBV19 to TRBJ1-2; TCRdb's D call, TRBD1, is unchecked because there is no DNA. CDR3 size: 13 residues. Germline-derived CDR1 and CDR2 are LNHDA and SQIVND (reference sequence). The chain's CDR3 is CASLPPGTGGYTF.

V gene TRBV6-5 combines with J gene TRBJ2-7. This CDR3 has 14 residues. Per the germline V gene, CDR1 is MNHEY and CDR2 is SVGAGI. The CDR3 loop is CASSYRGAPYEQYF.

The V call is TRBV11-1, the J call TRBJ2-2; TCRdb designates TRBD2, a call that cannot be tested without DNA. This CDR3 is 14 amino acids long. Germline V gene sequence: CDR1 SGHAT, CDR2 FQDESV (reference sequence). CDR3 loop: CASSPWSSAGELFF.